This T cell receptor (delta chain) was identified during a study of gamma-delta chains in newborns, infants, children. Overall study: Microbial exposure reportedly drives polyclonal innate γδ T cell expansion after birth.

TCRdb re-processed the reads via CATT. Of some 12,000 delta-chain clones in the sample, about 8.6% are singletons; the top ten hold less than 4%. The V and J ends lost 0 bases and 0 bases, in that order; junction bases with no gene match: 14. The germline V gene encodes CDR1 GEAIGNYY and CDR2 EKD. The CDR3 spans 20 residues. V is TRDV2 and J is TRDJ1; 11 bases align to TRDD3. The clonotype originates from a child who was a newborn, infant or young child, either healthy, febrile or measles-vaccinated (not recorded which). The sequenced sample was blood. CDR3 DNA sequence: TGTGCCTGTGACACCGTCCGTCGACTGGGGGATAGGGGAGACACCGATAAACTCATCTTT. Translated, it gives CACDTVRRLGDRGDTDKLIF.